The clone carrying this T cell receptor beta chain was seen just once. Antigen unknown. This specimen comes from a study of Ad26.COV2.S vaccination and SARS-CoV-2 variants. In the study overall: Intramuscularly, Ad26.COV2.S was given either once or twice, 56 days apart. Study findings and constraints: Post-vaccination breadth of spike-specific CD8+ and CD4+ T cell responses was reportedly substantial. Breadth of non-spike TCRs did not differ between vaccinees and placebo recipients.

The CDR3 is made up of 12 amino acids. From germline, CDR1 is SGHNT and CDR2 YENEEA. V dropped 2 bases and J dropped 6 bases, with 7 bases sitting between them. The assay was immunoSEQ multiplex PCR, and TCRdb's table has in-frame clones only and misses some. Of hundreds of thousands of clones detected, roughly nine tenths appear once; the ten largest clones hold over 2%. Treatment: roughly 20 received Ad26.COV2.S at low or high dose, single or two shots; roughly five received placebo; per-sample allocation not given. The samples were gathered on day 63 after the first injection of vaccine or placebo. In the vaccine, an Ad26 vector expressed the SARS-CoV-2 spike of the Wuhan strain.

Sequenced here: peripheral blood, sampled in a trial of Ad26.COV2.S vaccine versus placebo. This receptor was taken from a person between 18 and 65 years old who received the Ad26.COV2.S COVID-19 vaccine or a placebo. The chain is built from TRBV11-3 and TRBJ1-1; unclear D gene. Here the CDR3 DNA reads TGTGCCAGCAGCTTACTGGGCCCTGAAGCTTTCTTT. Protein: CASSLLGPEAFF.